The following is a T cell receptor (beta chain) sequence with its context. The CDR3 totals 15 residues. Per germline, CDR1 SGDLS and CDR2 YYNGEE. Deletions cut 4 bases from V and 1 base from J, with 14 bases between. In the original analysis: Estimates of nucleated cell counts were drawn from the amplification of reference gene primers. Assay: immunoSEQ multiplex PCR; the TCRdb copy retains only in-frame clones and omits some. The V and J calls and clone size come from that table; D and trimming were worked out from the DNA. This sample has 270,000 or so clones; around 86% occur once, and the top ten carry 10% to 15%. This sample was included in a study of blood T cell repertoires in COVID-19. Looking at the study overall: The United States, Italy and Spain supplied acute and convalescent COVID-19 samples. Sample material is recorded as cDNA or gDNA derived from T cells, B-cell-depleted T cells, or PBMCs.

Sequencing input: peripheral blood. V is TRBV9 and J is TRBJ1-1, with TRBD1 as a possible D gene (6 bases). The sequence was collected from a human donor in a cohort sampled during active COVID-19. The CDR3: CASSPRTVENTEAFF. DNA for the CDR3: TGTGCCAGCAGCCCCCGGACAGTGGAGAACACTGAAGCTTTCTTT.